This paragraph covers one TCR beta chain sequence. This record comes from a study of blood T cell repertoires in COVID-19. About the research overall: Acute and convalescent COVID-19 samples came from the United States, Italy and Spain.

In the study's own analysis: Estimation of nucleated cell counts was performed using reference gene primer amplification. Profiled with immunoSEQ multiplex PCR; TCRdb holds only in-frame clones, not every one. Clonal size and the V and J genes are those of that table, whereas D and trimming came from the DNA. The repertoire includes approximately 200,000 clones, roughly 80% of them detected once, and about 10% sits in the top ten. The germline CDR1 and CDR2 sequences are SGHRS and YFSETQ. The CDR3 length is 16 residues. V lost 2 bases to trimming and J lost 4 bases; unmatched junction nucleotides: 3.

Sequencing input: peripheral blood. The chain employs TRBV5-1 and TRBJ2-1; 13 bases line up with TRBD2. The TCR was taken from a woman older than 75 with acute or convalescent COVID-19. The CDR3 sequence is CASSLVLAGGYNEQFF. The CDR3 DNA sequence: TGCGCCAGCAGCTTAGTACTAGCGGGAGGGTACAATGAGCAGTTCTTC.